This T cell receptor (beta chain) was captured in a study of regulatory T cells in long-lasting Graves disease. Study conclusions and caveats: Persistent disease was characterized by preferential usage of TRBV28, TRBJ1-2 and TRBJ2-5. TCR diversity was lower in persistent Graves' patients (versus newly diagnosed ones).

Germline CDR1 is SGHTA and CDR2 is FQGNSA. Trimming at V came to 7 bases and at J to 6 bases, leaving 7 bases not matched to a gene. CDR3 length: 14 residues. This clonotype was seen only a few times. Its antigen is not known. The authors built TCR beta libraries using iRepertoire HTBI primers and Arm-PCR of CDR3 regions. Authors' methods: Looking across samples, the authors found approximately 60 TRBV and 14 TRBJ segments. TCRdb ran MiXCR on the multiplex PCR reads and lists one entry per CDR3 protein. It is TCRdb's table, rather than the study itself, that gives the V and J calls and clone size. The top ten clones hold roughly 41% of a sample with 650,000 to 850,000 distinct CDR3 sequences, about 32% of them seen once. Time point of the sample: persistent/refractory GD, antithyroid drugs over 5 years with positive TRAb. Preparation of the TCR library used RNA extracted from PBMCs.

The chain has TRBV7-2 and TRBJ1-5, with 9 positions matching TRBD1. The TCR comes from a female donor with Graves disease. Sequencing used peripheral blood mononuclear cells (PBMCs), obtained when the disease was refractory, from a patient treated with antithyroid drugs. For the CDR3, the DNA is TGTGCCAGCAAGCGGGACAGGGAAGTTCAGCCCCAGCATTTT. Its translation: CASKRDREVQPQHF.